This T cell receptor beta chain came from a study of memory CD4+ T cells and cytomegalovirus serostatus. Study-wide context: Healthy Belgian adult donors included about 10 CMV-positive and some 24 CMV-negative people.

Single viable CD3+CD4+CD8-CD45RO+ cells were sorted as the memory CD4+ T cells. Donors' CMV status reflects serum IgG against pp150, pp28, p38, p52. Note on this clone: Antigen specificity is unknown.

Study outcomes and limitations: CMV serostatus prediction reached median AUC approximately 0.95, or 0.91 with US-trained model. Each of fewer than 80 CMV-associated TCRbeta sequences occurred in one to five individuals.

Trimming took 2 bases from V and 2 from J, leaving 18 bases between them. Germline V gene lookup returns CDR1 SEHNR and CDR2 FQNEAQ (reference sequence). This CDR3 is built from 17 residues. Assay used: immunoSEQ multiplex PCR; TCRdb lists only in-frame clones, some missing. The sample has 80,000 to 100,000 clones, 80% seen once. The sample comprised memory CD4+ T cells from blood. This TCR was sampled from an adult in good health and CMV-seropositive. The chain uses TRBV7-9 and TRBJ2-5; TRBD1 might be the D (6 bases). DNA of the CDR3: TGTGCCAGCAGCTTATCACGGTTAGGGGGTATACAAGAGACCCAGTACTTC. Its protein is CASSLSRLGGIQETQYF.